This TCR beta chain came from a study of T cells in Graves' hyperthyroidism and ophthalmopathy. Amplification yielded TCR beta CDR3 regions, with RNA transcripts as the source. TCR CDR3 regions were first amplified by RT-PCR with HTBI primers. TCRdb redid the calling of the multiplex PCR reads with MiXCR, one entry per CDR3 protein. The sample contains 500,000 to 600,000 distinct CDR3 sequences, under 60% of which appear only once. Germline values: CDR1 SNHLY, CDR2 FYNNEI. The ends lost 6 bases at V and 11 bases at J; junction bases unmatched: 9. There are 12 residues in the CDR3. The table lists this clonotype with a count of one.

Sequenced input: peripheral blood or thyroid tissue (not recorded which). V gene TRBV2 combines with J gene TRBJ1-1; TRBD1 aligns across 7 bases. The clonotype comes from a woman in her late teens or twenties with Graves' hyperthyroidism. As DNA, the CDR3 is TGTGCCAGCAGGATACAGGGGTTCTACGCTTTCTTT. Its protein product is CASRIQGFYAFF.